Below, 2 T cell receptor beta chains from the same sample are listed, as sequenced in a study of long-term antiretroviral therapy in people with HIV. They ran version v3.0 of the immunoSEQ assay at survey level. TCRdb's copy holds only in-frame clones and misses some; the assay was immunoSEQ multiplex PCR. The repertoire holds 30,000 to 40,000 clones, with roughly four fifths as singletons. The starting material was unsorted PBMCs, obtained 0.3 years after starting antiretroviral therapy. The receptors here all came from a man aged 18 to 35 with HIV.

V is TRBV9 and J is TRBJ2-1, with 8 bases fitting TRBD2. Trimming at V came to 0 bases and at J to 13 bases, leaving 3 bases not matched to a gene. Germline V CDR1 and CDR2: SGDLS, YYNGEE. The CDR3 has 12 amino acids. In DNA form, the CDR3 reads TGTGCCAGCAGCGTAGAAGCGGGAGAACAGTTCTTC. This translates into CASSVEAGEQFF.

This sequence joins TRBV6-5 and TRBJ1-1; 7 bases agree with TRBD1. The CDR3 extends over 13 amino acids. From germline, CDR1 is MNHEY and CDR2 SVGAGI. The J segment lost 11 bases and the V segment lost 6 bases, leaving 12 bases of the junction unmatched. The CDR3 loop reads CASRSSSTGAAFF. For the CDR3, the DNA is TGTGCCAGCAGGTCATCCTCAACAGGGGCGGCTTTCTTT.